This T cell receptor (beta chain) was obtained from a study of CD8+ T cells in alopecia areata. CDR3 size: 12 residues. CDR1 is SNHLY, CDR2 FYNNEI, per germline. V lost 8 bases to trimming and J lost 3 bases, with 11 bases between them. Sequencing relied on a cDNA template that was reverse transcribed from extracted RNA. Method: immunoSEQ multiplex PCR; TCRdb's copy keeps in-frame clones and lacks some. Counted here are about 120,000 clones, roughly 66% occurring once; the ten biggest clones make up approximately 2.8%. Sequenced material: CD4+ T cells sorted from blood. V and J are TRBV2 and TRBJ2-7, with unresolved D. The TCR sequence derives from a human donor in good health. The CDR3 here is CASCGSSYEQYF. The CDR3 DNA sequence: TGTGCCAGCTGTGGAAGTAGCTACGAGCAGTACTTC.